This entry concerns a single T cell receptor beta chain. The target antigen is unknown. Other DNA sequences in this sample translate to the same CDR3. PCR employed 60 Vbeta and 13 Jbeta primers. The repertoire was sequenced with immunoSEQ multiplex PCR; TCRdb's copy has only in-frame clones and lacks some. The table shows roughly 100,000 clones, with 10% occurring only once. The study sampled nominally healthy donors, though unrecorded immune exposures were likely. The data belong to a study of cytomegalovirus exposure and HLA in healthy donors. The wider study: An earlier analysis found 100 million or so unique TCR beta sequences from about 179 million T cells. Counted in an early data release were tens of millions of unique TCRs from HLA-typed donors. Study observations and caveats: Reportedly, cytomegalovirus status was diagnosed with high sensitivity and specificity.

J gave up 3 bases and V 4 bases, and 2 bases lay outside the gene matches. The germline gives CDR1 SGHRS, CDR2 YFSETQ. The CDR3 contains 14 residues. The receptor was derived from a man between 40 and 49 years old in good health and CMV-seropositive. The sample taken for sequencing was PBMCs. The chain is built from TRBV5-1 and TRBJ2-3, with 10 bases aligning to TRBD1. The CDR3 nucleotides read TGCGCCAGCAGCCGGGACAGGGGAACAGATACGCAGTATTTT. Translated, it gives CASSRDRGTDTQYF.